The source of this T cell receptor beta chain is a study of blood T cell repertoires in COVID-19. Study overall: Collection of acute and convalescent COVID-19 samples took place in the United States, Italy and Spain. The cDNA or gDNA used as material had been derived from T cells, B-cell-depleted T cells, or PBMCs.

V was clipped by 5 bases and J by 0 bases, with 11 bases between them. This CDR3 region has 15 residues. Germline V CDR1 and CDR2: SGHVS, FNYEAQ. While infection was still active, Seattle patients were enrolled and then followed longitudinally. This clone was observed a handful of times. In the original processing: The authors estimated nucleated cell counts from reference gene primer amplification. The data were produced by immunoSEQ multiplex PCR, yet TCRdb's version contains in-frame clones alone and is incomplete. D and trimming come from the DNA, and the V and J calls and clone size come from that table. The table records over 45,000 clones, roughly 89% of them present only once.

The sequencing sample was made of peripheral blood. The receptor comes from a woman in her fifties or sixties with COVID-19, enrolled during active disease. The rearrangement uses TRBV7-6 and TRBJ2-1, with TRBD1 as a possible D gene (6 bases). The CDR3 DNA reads TGTGCCAGCAGCCCACAGGGATACTCCTACAATGAGCAGTTCTTC. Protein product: CASSPQGYSYNEQFF.